In its sample, the clone carrying this T cell receptor (beta chain) was seen a few times. The sample originates from a study of blood T cell repertoires in COVID-19. The CDR3 is 15 residues long. The V and J ends lost 0 bases and 1 base respectively, with 10 bases between them. Per germline, CDR1 KGHSH and CDR2 LQKENI. Produced via immunoSEQ multiplex PCR; TCRdb's table is partial and in-frame only. The data show hundreds of thousands of clones, less than 90% seen once. The TCR sequence derives from a woman aged 50 to 60 who had recovered from COVID-19. What was sequenced was PBMCs or T cells enriched from blood (not recorded which). V gene TRBV18 combines with J gene TRBJ2-7, with D tentatively TRBD2 (6 bases). CDR3 nucleotide sequence: TGTGCCAGCTCACCACCGGAGGGCCGATCCTACGAGCAGTACTTC. Its translation: CASSPPEGRSYEQYF.